Listed here are 23 T cell receptor beta chains from one sample, sequenced in a study of Tregs in tolerant kidney transplant recipients. Sequenced by immunoSEQ multiplex PCR; TCRdb stores in-frame clones only, minus some. The sample includes about 23,000 clones. The nonmyeloablative bone marrow transplants came from related graft donors, with transient mixed chimerism. Material: CD4+ T cells from blood (PBMCs), obtained 6 months after the transplant. The receptors originated from a human patient who received a combined kidney and bone marrow transplant. Some T cells may possibly be graft donor cells.

Of note for this clone: The CDR3 end falls 3 residues outside the read, so it is completed with the germline J gene. The chain recombines TRBV30 with TRBJ1-3; the D is unclear. The germline V gene has CDR1 GTSNPN and CDR2 SVGIG (reference sequence). The CDR3 is 14 amino acids. The germline V and J ends were trimmed by 0 bases and 1 base, with 7 bases remaining between them. The CDR3 loop reads CAWSVRGSGNTIYF. The DNA read from the CDR3 is TGTGCCTGGAGTGTACGAGGGTCTGGAAACACC.

Note on this clone: The CDR3 end is not reached by the read, which stops 3 residues before it; the germline J gene fills it in. The chain is built from TRBV27 and TRBJ2-7, with D unclear. This CDR3 spans 16 amino acids. Germline V gives CDR1 MNHEY, CDR2 SMNVEV (reference sequence). Trimming took off 2 bases at V and 2 bases at J, with 16 bases between the two ends. CDR3 sequence reads: CASSLKGNRQAYEQYF. Partial CDR3 DNA: TGTGCCAGCAGTTTAAAGGGTAACCGTCAAGCCTACGAG.

Details on this clone: The read is 3 residues too short to cover the CDR3 end, so that end is filled in from the germline J gene. The chain combines TRBV10-3 with TRBJ2-7, with 12 bases matching TRBD2. The CDR3 sequence is 17 residues long. J was trimmed by 0 bases and V by 5 bases; bases with no gene match: 8. Germline CDR1 is ENHRY and CDR2 is SYGVKD. CDR3 DNA (partial): TGTGCCATCAGTCCCGGGGCTAGCGGGGGGGGCTCCTACGAG. It encodes CAISPGASGGGSYE. The CDR3, in full, reads CAISPGASGGGSYEQYF.

CDR3 protein: CASSPLSGSGNTIYF. The sequenced part of the CDR3 DNA is TGTGCCAGCTCACCCCTATCCGGCTCTGGAAACACC. The chain employs TRBV18 and TRBJ1-3; D unresolved. The CDR3 end falls 3 residues outside the read, so it is completed with the germline J gene. The V end was cut by 3 bases, the J end by 0 bases, with 9 bases between. CDR3 length: 15 residues. In germline, CDR1 is KGHSH, CDR2 LQKENI.

About this clone itself: The CDR3 is cut off 3 residues early in the read; its end comes from the germline J gene. The chain joins TRBV20-1 to TRBJ1-6, with a tentative D call TRBD1 (6 bases). Germline CDR1 is DFQATT and CDR2 is SNEGSKA (reference sequence). V was clipped by 3 bases and J by 7 bases, with 7 bases between them. CDR3 length: 12 amino acids. CDR3: CSASRGNSPLHF. The CDR3 bases that were read are TGCAGTGCTAGCAGGGGAAATTCACCC.

Details on this clone: From the germline J gene comes the end of the CDR3, since the read stops 3 residues before it. The gene calls are TRBV18 and TRBJ2-7; D is undetermined. Germline CDR1 KGHSH, CDR2 LQKENI. The V end lost 6 bases, the J end lost 1 base, and 7 bases lay between the germline ends. This CDR3 is built from 12 residues. Partial CDR3 DNA: TGTGCCAGCTCTCTAAAATCCTACGAG. Amino acids: CASSLKSYE. In full, the CDR3 is CASSLKSYEQYF.

A remark on this clone: The read gets to within 3 residues of the CDR3 end, and the germline J gene fills in the rest. This chain joins TRBV11-2 and TRBJ2-7, with D maybe TRBD1 (7 bases). Per the germline V gene, CDR1 is SGHAT and CDR2 is FQNNGV. The CDR3 runs to 14 residues. V was cut by 1 base and J by 3 bases, with 10 bases left in between. The sequenced CDR3 bases are TGTGCCAGCAGCTTAGCCAGGGGGGTCTACGAG. Its protein product is CASSLARGVYE. The entire CDR3 protein reads CASSLARGVYEQYF.

Worth noting for this clone: The observed sequence ends 3 residues before the CDR3 terminus, with the missing tail filled in from the germline J gene. The chain couples TRBV4-1 to TRBJ1-4; D not resolved. The CDR3 loop spans 16 amino acids. Germline loops: CDR1 MGHRA, CDR2 YSYEKL. V was cut by 4 bases and J by 4 bases, with 16 bases left in between. Here the CDR3 reads CASSRPARAFNEKLFF. Partial CDR3 DNA: TGCGCCAGCAGCCGGCCGGCGAGGGCTTTTAATGAAAAA.

Comment on this clone: The read terminates 3 residues ahead of where the CDR3 ends, so the germline J gene completes it. Different DNA sequences within this sample yield the same CDR3. V usage is TRBV28 and J usage is TRBJ1-5, with D perhaps TRBD1 (5 bases). V was trimmed by 7 bases and J by 1 base, leaving 11 bases between them. The CDR3 length is 14 residues. CDR1 is MDHEN, CDR2 SYDVKM, per germline. Incomplete CDR3 DNA: TGTGCCAGCATCCCGGGGGGGAGCAATCAGCCC. Translated: CASIPGGSNQP. The complete CDR3 sequence is CASIPGGSNQPQHF.

The CDR3 here is CASSDGQQVYGYTF. The DNA read from the CDR3 is TGTGCCAGTAGTGATGGACAGCAAGTCTATGGC. The chain employs TRBV19 and TRBJ1-2, with a possible D match to TRBD1 (6 bases). The read ends 3 residues before the CDR3 terminus; that terminus is restored from the germline J gene. CDR1 LNHDA and CDR2 SQIVND come from the germline V gene (reference sequence). The CDR3 extends over 14 amino acids. Trimming left V 5 bases short and J 4 bases short, with 14 bases between.

As regards this clone: The read falls 3 residues short of the CDR3 end, and the missing part is taken from the germline J gene. The chain carries TRBV15 and TRBJ1-4, with D perhaps TRBD1 (5 bases). This CDR3 is 13 amino acids long. The ends were cut back, 8 bases at V and 0 bases at J, with 7 bases in the middle. CDR1 and CDR2 from the germline V gene are LNHNV and YYDKDF (reference sequence). CDR3 region: CATRGATNEKLFF. The sequenced part of the CDR3 DNA is TGTGCCACCCGGGGGGCAACTAATGAAAAA.

Regarding this clone: Coverage ceases 3 residues before the CDR3 finishes, and the germline J gene fills in the end. The chain carries TRBV29-1 and TRBJ2-5; possibly TRBD2 for D (6 bases). V gave up 4 bases and J gave up 2 bases, with 14 bases separating them. There are 14 residues in the CDR3. CDR1 and CDR2 from the germline V gene are SQVTM and ANQGSEA. The CDR3 bases that were read are TGCAGCGTTGTTTTCGTAGCGGATCAAGAGACC. Translation: CSVVFVADQET. The entire CDR3 protein reads CSVVFVADQETQYF.

A note on this clone: The read terminates 3 residues ahead of where the CDR3 ends, so the germline J gene completes it. The V call is TRBV5-1, the J call TRBJ1-6, with 8 bases that match TRBD1. With V trimmed by 4 bases and J by 5 bases, 8 bases remained unmatched. This CDR3 contains 16 residues. In germline, CDR1 is SGHRS, CDR2 YFSETQ. The CDR3 spells CASSPRGTGNNSPLHF. Partial CDR3 DNA: TGCGCCAGCAGCCCGAGAGGGACAGGCAATAATTCACCC.

On this clone: The DNA ends 3 residues before the CDR3 does, and the rest of the CDR3 is filled in from the germline J gene. The V gene is TRBV20-1, the J gene TRBJ1-2, with D maybe TRBD1 (5 bases). The CDR3 length is 14 residues. V lost 1 base to trimming and J lost 4 bases, with 13 bases between them. Germline V gene lookup returns CDR1 DFQATT and CDR2 SNEGSKA (reference sequence). The CDR3 loop is CSARGKAGGYGYTF. CDR3 DNA, as far as it was read: TGCAGTGCTAGAGGGAAGGCGGGGGGCTATGGC.

Details on this clone: Read sequence stops 3 residues before the CDR3 end, and the germline J gene provides the missing end. The chain joins TRBV20-1 to TRBJ2-1; D not certain. This CDR3 has 12 amino acids. Germline V lookup: CDR1 DFQATT, CDR2 SNEGSKA (reference sequence). Trimming cost V 6 bases and J 8 bases, with 14 bases left between them. The sequenced part of the CDR3 DNA is TGCAGTGCCCCTCGTAGTACAGATGAG. Translating it yields CSAPRSTDE. The CDR3 in its entirety is CSAPRSTDEQFF.

In regard to this clone: The read is 3 residues too short to cover the CDR3 end, so that end is filled in from the germline J gene. V usage is TRBV18 and J usage is TRBJ2-4; TRBD1 matches 7 bases. The CDR3 runs 17 residues. Per germline, CDR1 KGHSH and CDR2 LQKENI. The trim removed 6 bases at V and 0 bases at J, leaving 11 bases unmatched. The covered CDR3 bases are TGTGCCAGCTCCTCCACCGGGACAGCTCTAGCCAAAAACATT. Translated, it gives CASSSTGTALAKNI. Given in full, the CDR3 is CASSSTGTALAKNIQYF.

Concerning this clone: The read falls 3 residues short of the CDR3 end, and the missing part is taken from the germline J gene. This chain connects TRBV5-1 to TRBJ2-5, with TRBD2 identical over 8 bases. Germline CDR1 and CDR2: SGHRS and YFSETQ. The CDR3 is 15 amino acids. The ends lost 1 base at V and 4 bases at J; junction bases unmatched: 6. The CDR3 DNA, read in part, is TGCGCCAGCAGCTTGCCGGGGGGGCCGGGAGAGACC. Amino acids: CASSLPGGPGET. The full CDR3 protein is CASSLPGGPGETQYF.

In regard to this clone: The CDR3 is cut off 3 residues early in the read; its end comes from the germline J gene. This rearrangement joins TRBV7-9 to TRBJ2-4; D is possibly TRBD2 (5 bases). The CDR3 extends over 12 amino acids. Looked up from germline, CDR1 is SEHNR and CDR2 is FQNEAQ (reference sequence). CDR3 loop: CASSSGSLIQYF. Partial CDR3 DNA: TGTGCCAGCAGCTCGGGGTCTTTAATT.

Remarks on this clone: The sequenced fragment ends 3 residues before the CDR3 boundary, so the rest is inferred from the germline J gene. The chain uses TRBV7-9 and TRBJ1-1; 9 bases are shared with TRBD1. This CDR3 is built from 15 residues. Losses at the gene ends were 5 bases for V and 1 base for J; bases not matched to a gene: 5. Per germline, CDR1 SEHNR and CDR2 FQNEAQ (reference sequence). CDR3 in amino acids: CASSTAQGANTEAFF. The DNA read from the CDR3 is TGTGCCAGCAGCACCGCACAGGGGGCGAACACTGAA. The full variable domain, with the rest looked up from reference TRBV7-9 and TRBJ1-1, is DTGVSQNPRHKITKRGQNVTFRCDPISEHNRLYWYRQTLGQGPEFLTYFQNEAQLEKSRLLSDRFSAERPKGSFSTLEIQRTEQGDSAMYLCASSTAQGANTEAFFGQGTRLTVV.

A remark on this clone: The read halts 3 residues ahead of the CDR3 end, with the missing end drawn from the germline J gene. The V call is TRBV20-1, the J call TRBJ2-3, with 12 positions matching TRBD2. Germline CDR1 DFQATT, CDR2 SNEGSKA (reference sequence). The CDR3 covers 20 residues. Trimming removed 5 bases from V and 0 bases from J; junction bases left unmatched: 18. CDR3 in amino acids: CSADLAGGRSGVYSTDTQYF. The CDR3 DNA, read in part, is TGCAGTGCTGATCTAGCGGGAGGGCGCAGTGGAGTATATAGCACAGATACG.

Comment on this clone: Read coverage stops 3 residues before the CDR3 terminus; the germline J gene supplies the remainder. The V call is TRBV6-1, the J call TRBJ1-1; 8 bases are shared with TRBD1. The germline V gene has CDR1 MNHNS and CDR2 SASEGT. The CDR3 has 13 amino acids. The CDR3 loop is CASSQGQGGKAFF. Partial CDR3 DNA: TGTGCCAGCAGTCAAGGACAGGGAGGGAAA.

Turning to this clone: Read data end 3 residues before the CDR3 end; the end is taken from the germline J gene. V is TRBV11-3 and J is TRBJ2-7; 7 nucleotides line up with TRBD2. V was pared by 3 bases and J by 2 bases, with 7 bases of the junction left unmatched. Germline values: CDR1 SGHNT, CDR2 YENEEA. The CDR3 covers 15 residues. This CDR3 reads CASSFQAGATYEQYF. The DNA read from the CDR3 is TGTGCCAGCAGCTTTCAGGCGGGAGCTACCTACGAG.

Worth noting for this clone: Sequencing ends 3 residues short of the CDR3 end; the germline J gene provides the rest. The rearrangement joins TRBV5-1 to TRBJ2-1, with TRBD1 as a possible D gene (5 bases). Germline-derived CDR1 and CDR2 are SGHRS and YFSETQ. This CDR3 spans 14 amino acids. V lost 6 bases to trimming and J lost 8 bases, with 18 bases between them. CDR3 in amino acids: CASKPDTWVDEQFF. Incomplete CDR3 DNA: TGCGCCAGCAAACCGGACACCTGGGTGGATGAG. Variable domain in full (rest from reference TRBV5-1 and TRBJ2-1): KAGVTQTPRYLIKTRGQQVTLSCSPISGHRSVSWYQQTPGQGLQFLFEYFSETQRNKGNFPGRFSGRQFSNSRSEMNVSTLELGDSALYLCASKPDTWVDEQFFGPGTRLTVL.